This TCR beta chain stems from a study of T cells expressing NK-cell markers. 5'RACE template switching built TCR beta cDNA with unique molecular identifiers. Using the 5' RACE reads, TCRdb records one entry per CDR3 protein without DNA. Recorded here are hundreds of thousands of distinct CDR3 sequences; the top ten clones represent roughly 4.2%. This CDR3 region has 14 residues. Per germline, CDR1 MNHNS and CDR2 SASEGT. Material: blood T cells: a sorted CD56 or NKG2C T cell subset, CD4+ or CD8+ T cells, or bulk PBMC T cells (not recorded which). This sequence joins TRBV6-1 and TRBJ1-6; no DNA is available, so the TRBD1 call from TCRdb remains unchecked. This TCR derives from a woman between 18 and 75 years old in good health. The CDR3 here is CASRPGTGGIPLHF.